A single sample gave rise to the 16 T cell receptor beta chains below, sequenced in a study of shared clonotypes between healthy human individuals. Repertoires were generated with immunoSEQ multiplex PCR, while TCRdb's copy carries only in-frame clones and drops some. The sample carries 400,000 or so clones, about 96% recorded once. The sequencing input was memory CD8+ T cells sorted from blood. Regarding subset: CD45RO+ cells pooled with CCR7-negative TemRA cells. All receptors derive from a man aged 25-40 years in good health.

This clone was counted between two and nine times. This chain links TRBV9 with TRBJ2-2; 15 positions match TRBD2. This CDR3 region has 16 residues. CDR1 and CDR2 from the germline V gene are SGDLS and YYNGEE. Losses at the gene ends were 4 bases for V and 7 bases for J; bases not matched to a gene: 5. This CDR3 is CASSPPGLAGGGELFF. For the CDR3, the DNA is TGTGCCAGCAGCCCACCGGGACTAGCGGGAGGCGGGGAGCTGTTTTTT.

The gene calls are TRBV9 and TRBJ1-1; TRBD1 might be the D (6 bases). This CDR3 spans 14 amino acids. Trimming removed 4 bases from V and 0 bases from J, with 10 bases in between. The V gene's germline CDR1 is SGDLS and CDR2 YYNGEE. CDR3 sequence (DNA): TGTGCCAGCAGCCCCCGGGACATGAACACTGAAGCTTTCTTT. It codes for CASSPRDMNTEAFF. Together with reference TRBV9 and TRBJ1-1, the CDR3 gives the full variable domain: DSGVTQTPKHLITATGQRVTLRCSPRSGDLSVYWYQQSLDQGLQFLIQYYNGEERAKGNILERFSAQQFPDLHSELNLSSLELGDSALYFCASSPRDMNTEAFFGQGTRLTVV.

This rearrangement joins TRBV11-2 to TRBJ2-1, with 8 bases that match TRBD2. The CDR3 runs to 16 residues. Per the germline V gene, CDR1 is SGHAT and CDR2 is FQNNGV. V lost 1 base, J lost 4 bases, and 6 bases stayed unmatched. The CDR3 sequence is CASSLAGGRVYNEQFF. DNA of the CDR3: TGTGCCAGCAGCTTAGCGGGAGGGAGGGTATACAATGAGCAGTTCTTC.

The chain is built from TRBV9 and TRBJ2-5, with unresolved D. Between the trimmed V and J ends, which lost 1 base and 0 bases, there was a span of 10 bases. This CDR3 spans 15 amino acids. The germline V gene has CDR1 SGDLS and CDR2 YYNGEE. CDR3 sequence: CASSVSSRYQETQYF. The CDR3 DNA sequence: TGTGCCAGCAGCGTATCTTCTCGGTACCAAGAGACCCAGTACTTC.

The genes are TRBV30 and TRBJ1-6; D is unclear. The CDR3 extends over 14 amino acids. Trimming took 0 bases from V and 10 from J, leaving 13 bases between them. Germline V CDR1 and CDR2: GTSNPN, SVGIG (reference sequence). The CDR3 spells CAWSVWEGGSPLHF. CDR3 coding DNA: TGTGCCTGGAGTGTCTGGGAGGGAGGCTCACCCCTCCACTTT.

This rearrangement joins TRBV20-1 to TRBJ2-1; D gene ambiguous. Germline V gene sequence: CDR1 DFQATT, CDR2 SNEGSKA (reference sequence). The CDR3 runs 10 residues. Trimming stripped 4 bases from V and 5 bases from J, with 3 bases between. The CDR3 nucleotides read TGCAGTGCTAAAAACAATGAGCAGTTCTTC. Protein: CSAKNNEQFF.

This rearrangement joins TRBV28 to TRBJ1-5; TRBD1 might be the D (5 bases). CDR3 length: 15 amino acids. With 4 bases removed from V and 1 base from J, the gap between germline ends came to 11 bases. Germline values: CDR1 MDHEN, CDR2 SYDVKM. CDR3 DNA sequence: TGTGCCAGCAGTTCAGGTAGGGGAAGCAATCAGCCCCAGCATTTT. This sequence encodes CASSSGRGSNQPQHF.

This chain links TRBV28 with TRBJ1-1; D is undetermined. CDR3 length: 14 residues. CDR1 MDHEN and CDR2 SYDVKM come from the germline V gene. The V end lost 3 bases, the J end lost 0 bases, and 8 bases lay between the germline ends. The CDR3: CASSFGHMNTEAFF. CDR3 nucleotides: TGTGCCAGCAGTTTCGGGCACATGAACACTGAAGCTTTCTTT.

The table lists this clone with a count of one. This chain joins TRBV5-1 and TRBJ2-3, with TRBD2 matching 11 bases. With V trimmed by 4 bases and J by 5 bases, 9 bases remained unmatched. The CDR3 runs to 16 residues. Germline CDR1 is SGHRS and CDR2 is YFSETQ. The CDR3 coding sequence is TGCGCCAGCAGCCGTTTTAGCGGGAGGGAGAAAGATACGCAGTATTTT. This codes for CASSRFSGREKDTQYF.

The rearrangement uses TRBV7-2 and TRBJ2-2, with TRBD1 matching 7 bases. The germline V gene has CDR1 SGHTA and CDR2 FQGNSA. CDR3 length equals 16 residues. With 3 bases clipped from V and 5 bases from J, the junction kept 9 bases outside the gene matches. The CDR3, as DNA: TGTGCCAGCAGCTTTTCGACAGGGCTGAGGACCGGGGAGCTGTTTTTT. Translated, it gives CASSFSTGLRTGELFF.

The DNA of the CDR3 is TGTGCCTGGGGGACAGGAGTAAATGAAAAACTGTTTTTT. This sequence encodes CAWGTGVNEKLFF. The gene calls are TRBV30 and TRBJ1-4, with TRBD1 matching 8 bases. The germline CDR1 and CDR2 sequences are GTSNPN and SVGIG (reference sequence). Trimming took 5 bases from V and 5 from J; bases not matched to a gene: 4. CDR3 size: 13 residues.

The rearrangement links TRBV30 to TRBJ1-2; no definite D call. CDR1 is GTSNPN and CDR2 is SVGIG in the germline V gene (reference sequence). The CDR3 extends over 12 amino acids. V shed 2 bases and J shed 2 bases, with 6 bases lying between them. The DNA of the CDR3 is TGTGCCTGGAGTATCAGGAACTATGGCTACACCTTC. Translating gives CAWSIRNYGYTF. Combining the CDR3 with reference TRBV30 and TRBJ1-2 gives the whole variable domain SQTIHQWPATLVQPVGSPLSLECTVEGTSNPNLYWYRQAAGRGLQLLFYSVGIGQISSEVPQNLSASRPQDRQFILSSKKLLLSDSGFYLCAWSIRNYGYTFGSGTRLTVV.

V gene TRBV20-1 combines with J gene TRBJ1-2; D is uncertain. V gave up 3 bases and J gave up 6 bases, with 8 bases separating them. Per the germline V gene, CDR1 is DFQATT and CDR2 is SNEGSKA (reference sequence). The CDR3 runs 11 residues. The CDR3 bases are TGCAGTGCTAGGTACACAGATGGCTACACCTTC. Encoded protein: CSARYTDGYTF.

This clone was observed once. The chain combines TRBV7-2 with TRBJ2-7, with TRBD1 matching 8 bases. With 2 bases clipped from V and 7 bases from J, the junction kept 10 bases outside the gene matches. Germline CDR1 and CDR2: SGHTA and FQGNSA. The CDR3 spans 15 residues. The CDR3 DNA reads as TGTGCCAGCAGCTTAAACGGGCAGGGGGCAGGTGAGCAGTACTTC. Translated: CASSLNGQGAGEQYF.

This clone was observed once. The V and J genes are TRBV4-1 and TRBJ2-5, with TRBD2 as a possible D gene (5 bases). The V gene's germline CDR1 is MGHRA and CDR2 YSYEKL. CDR3 length: 16 amino acids. The germline V and J ends were trimmed by 0 bases and 1 base, with 12 bases remaining between them. The CDR3 nucleotides are TGCGCCAGCAGCCAAGAACGCAGCGGCCTCCAAGAGACCCAGTACTTC. Translation gives CASSQERSGLQETQYF.

As concerns this clone: Its ends do not fully match the called genes, so a read error is possible. This chain uses TRBV12-5 with TRBJ2-5; D is tentatively TRBD1 or TRBD2 (5 bases each). This CDR3 has 12 amino acids. Germline lookup yields CDR1 LGHNT and CDR2 FRNRAP. The CDR3 is CASGLVRDPTDF. The CDR3 DNA is TGTGCTAGTGGTTTGGTACGGGACCCCACCGACTTC.